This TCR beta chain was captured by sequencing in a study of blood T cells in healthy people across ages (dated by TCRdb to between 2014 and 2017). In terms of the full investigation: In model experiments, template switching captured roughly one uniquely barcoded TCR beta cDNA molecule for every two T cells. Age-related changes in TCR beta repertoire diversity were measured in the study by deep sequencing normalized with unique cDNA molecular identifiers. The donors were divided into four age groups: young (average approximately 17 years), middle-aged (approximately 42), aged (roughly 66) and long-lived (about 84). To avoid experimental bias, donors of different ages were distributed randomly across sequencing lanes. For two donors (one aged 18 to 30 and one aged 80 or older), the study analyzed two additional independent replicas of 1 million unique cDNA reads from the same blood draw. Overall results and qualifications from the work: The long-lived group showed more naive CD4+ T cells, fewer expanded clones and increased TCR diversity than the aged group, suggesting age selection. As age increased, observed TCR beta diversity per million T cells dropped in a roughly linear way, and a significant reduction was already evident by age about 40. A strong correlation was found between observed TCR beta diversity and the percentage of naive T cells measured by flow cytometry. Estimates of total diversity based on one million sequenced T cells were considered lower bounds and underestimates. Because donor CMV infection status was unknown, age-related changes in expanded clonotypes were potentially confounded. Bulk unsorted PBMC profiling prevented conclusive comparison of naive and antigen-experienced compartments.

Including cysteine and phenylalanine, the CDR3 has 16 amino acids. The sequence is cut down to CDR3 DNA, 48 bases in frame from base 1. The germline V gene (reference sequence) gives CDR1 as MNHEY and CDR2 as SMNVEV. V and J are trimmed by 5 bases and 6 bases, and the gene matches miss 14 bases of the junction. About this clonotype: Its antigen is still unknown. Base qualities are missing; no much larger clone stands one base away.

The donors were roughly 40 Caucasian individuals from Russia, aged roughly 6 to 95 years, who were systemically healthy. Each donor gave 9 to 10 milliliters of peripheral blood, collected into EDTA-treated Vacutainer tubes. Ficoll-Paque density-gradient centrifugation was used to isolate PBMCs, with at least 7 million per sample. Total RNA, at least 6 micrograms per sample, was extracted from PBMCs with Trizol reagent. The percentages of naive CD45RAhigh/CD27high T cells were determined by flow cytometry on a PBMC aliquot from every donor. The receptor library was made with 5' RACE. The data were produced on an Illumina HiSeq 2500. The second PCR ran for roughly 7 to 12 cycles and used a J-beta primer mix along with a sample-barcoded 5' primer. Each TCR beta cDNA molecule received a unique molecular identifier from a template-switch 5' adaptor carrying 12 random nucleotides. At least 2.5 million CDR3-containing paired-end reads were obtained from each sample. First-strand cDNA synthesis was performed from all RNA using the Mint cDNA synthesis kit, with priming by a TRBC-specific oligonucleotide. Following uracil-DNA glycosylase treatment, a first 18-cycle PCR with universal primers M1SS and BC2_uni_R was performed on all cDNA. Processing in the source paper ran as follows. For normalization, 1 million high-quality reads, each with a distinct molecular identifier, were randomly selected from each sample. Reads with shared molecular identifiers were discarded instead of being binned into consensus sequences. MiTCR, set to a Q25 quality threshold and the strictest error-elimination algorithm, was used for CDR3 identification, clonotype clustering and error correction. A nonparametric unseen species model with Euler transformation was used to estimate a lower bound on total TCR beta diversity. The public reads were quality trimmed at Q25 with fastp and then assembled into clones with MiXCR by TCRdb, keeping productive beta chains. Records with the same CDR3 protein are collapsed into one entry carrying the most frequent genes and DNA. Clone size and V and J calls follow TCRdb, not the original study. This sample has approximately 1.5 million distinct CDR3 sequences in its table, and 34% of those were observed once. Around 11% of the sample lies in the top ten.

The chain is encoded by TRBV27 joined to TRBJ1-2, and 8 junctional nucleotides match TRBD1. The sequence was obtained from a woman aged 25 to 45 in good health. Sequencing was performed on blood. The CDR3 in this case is CASSHETGEFLDGYTF. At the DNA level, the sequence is TGTGCCAGCAGTCACGAGACAGGGGAGTTTTTGGATGGCTACACCTTC.